This TCR beta chain emerged from a study of vaccination and CD4 T cells after COVID-19. Study-wide context: Convalescent donors were composed of six males and four females, of whom two were Hispanic.

Worth noting for this clonotype: Its matching antigen is unknown.

General study points: Among those convalescent, a median approximately 83% of reactive clones emerged solely post-vaccination. Sampling was limited to relatively few convalescent patients, with no early post-infection timepoints studied.

V was pared by 3 bases and J by 4 bases, with 4 bases of the junction left unmatched. CDR1 is MNHEY and CDR2 is SVGAGI in the germline V gene. CDR3 length: 14 amino acids. Cultured CD4+ T cell DNA was sequenced using the Oncomine TCR Beta short-read assay. Each CDR3 protein is one row after TCRdb ran MiXCR on the PCR reads. The data show tens of thousands of distinct CDR3 sequences, with roughly 54% seen just once and under 7% held by the top ten. The sample's treatment: approximately nine-day PBMC culture with coronavirus spike peptide pools or control peptides (ViraFEST assay). ViraFEST relied on peptide pools to expand antigen-specific T cells; the TCRs were sequenced afterward.

The sequence was collected from a human donor who had recovered from COVID-19. The sequencing sample was made of CD4+ T cells from blood, cultured in vitro. The chain is built from TRBV6-5 and TRBJ2-7, with TRBD2 identical over 9 bases. In DNA form, the CDR3 reads TGTGCCAGCAGTTATAGCGGGAGCTCGTACGAGCAGTACTTC. The encoded protein is CASSYSGSSYEQYF.